The subject of this entry is one T cell receptor (beta chain). Antigen specificity is unknown. The data belong to a study of vaccination effects on CD4 cells after COVID-19. Culturing for 9 to 10 days preceded CD4+ T cell isolation. All participants had two doses of either the BNT162b2 or mRNA-1273 vaccine. Profiling relied on immunoSEQ multiplex PCR, and the TCRdb table lists in-frame clones only, not all of them. This sample has about 66,000 clones; approximately 80% occur once, and the top ten carry approximately 2.4%. V was pared by 2 bases and J by 6 bases, with 3 bases of the junction left unmatched. CDR1 is SGHNT and CDR2 is YYREEE in the germline V gene (reference sequence). The CDR3 runs to 14 residues.

The sample here was CD4+ T cells from PBMCs cultured without peptide, taken after COVID-19 vaccination. This sequence was found in a human donor who received a COVID-19 vaccine. V gene TRBV5-4 combines with J gene TRBJ2-2, with TRBD1 identical over 8 bases. Here the CDR3 reads CASSFDRGPGELFF. CDR3 nucleotides: TGTGCCAGCAGCTTTGACAGGGGCCCCGGGGAGCTGTTTTTT.